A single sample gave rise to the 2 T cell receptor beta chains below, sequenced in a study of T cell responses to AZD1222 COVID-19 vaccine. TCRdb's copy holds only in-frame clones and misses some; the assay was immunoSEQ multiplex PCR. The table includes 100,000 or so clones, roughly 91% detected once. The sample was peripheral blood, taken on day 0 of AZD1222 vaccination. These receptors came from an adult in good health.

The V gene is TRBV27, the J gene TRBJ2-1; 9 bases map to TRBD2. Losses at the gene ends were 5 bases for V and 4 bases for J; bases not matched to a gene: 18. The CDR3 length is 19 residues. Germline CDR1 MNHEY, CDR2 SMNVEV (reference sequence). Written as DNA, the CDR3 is TGTGCCAGCAGTCAAAACTCGGGTGGTCTAGCGGGGACTTACAATGAGCAGTTCTTC. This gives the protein CASSQNSGGLAGTYNEQFF.

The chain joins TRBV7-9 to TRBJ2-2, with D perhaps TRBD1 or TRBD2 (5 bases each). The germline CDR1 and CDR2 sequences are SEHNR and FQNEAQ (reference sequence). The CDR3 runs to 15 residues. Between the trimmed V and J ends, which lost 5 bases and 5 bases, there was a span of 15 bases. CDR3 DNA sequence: TGTGCCAGCAGCAAGGGACCATCGGAGACCGGGGAGCTGTTTTTT. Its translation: CASSKGPSETGELFF.